These 18 T cell receptor beta chains share one sample of origin, sequenced in a study of T cells after yellow fever vaccination. TCRdb reprocessed the 5' RACE reads via MiXCR and lists one record per CDR3 protein. The sample lists about 630,000 distinct CDR3 sequences, around an eighth occurring once. The source material was PBMCs, sampled on the day of the yellow fever booster vaccination. The receptor source for this set is a man in his thirties or forties who received the YFV17D yellow fever vaccine.

As for this clonotype: This may come from a read error, since a much larger clone is one base off. The chain couples TRBV20-1 to TRBJ1-5, with 9 bases aligning to TRBD1. Germline CDR1 is DFQATT and CDR2 is SNEGSKA (reference sequence). Trimming cost V 8 bases and J 6 bases; bases outside gene matches: 5. The CDR3 loop spans 12 amino acids. CDR3 residues: CSRRQGGQPQHF. As DNA, the CDR3 is TGCAGTAGGAGACAGGGGGGTCAGCCCCAGCATTTT.

The chain combines TRBV7-9 with TRBJ2-1; weak D call: TRBD2 (5 bases). CDR3 length: 14 amino acids. V dropped 4 bases and J dropped 7 bases, with 14 bases sitting between them. Germline CDR1 reads SEHNR; CDR2 reads FQNEAQ (reference sequence). The chain's CDR3 is CASSYERVVNEQFF. The CDR3 nucleotides read TGTGCCAGCAGCTACGAGAGGGTGGTGAATGAGCAGTTCTTC.

This chain connects TRBV5-4 to TRBJ2-7, with D unclear. The CDR3 has 15 amino acids. V was trimmed by 0 bases and J by 7 bases, leaving 17 bases between them. Germline loops: CDR1 SGHNT, CDR2 YYREEE (reference sequence). The CDR3 nucleotides read TGTGCCAGCAGCTTGGATTTGGACCCACGTGGAGAGCAGTACTTC. It encodes CASSLDLDPRGEQYF.

This clonotype was detected only a few times. The rearrangement uses TRBV6-1 and TRBJ2-7; possible D gene TRBD1, 6 bases. The CDR3 sequence is 14 residues long. The V and J ends lost 5 bases and 4 bases respectively, with 15 bases between them. CDR1 MNHNS and CDR2 SASEGT come from the germline V gene. Written as DNA, the CDR3 is TGTGCCAGCAGTCCCAGACCAACAGGGTACGAGCAGTACTTC. Protein: CASSPRPTGYEQYF.

This chain uses TRBV7-9 with TRBJ2-3; 10 bases are shared with TRBD2. Germline trimming cut 3 bases from V and 6 bases from J; bases unmatched to any gene: 9. The CDR3 sequence is 16 residues long. Germline V CDR1 and CDR2: SEHNR, FQNEAQ (reference sequence). CDR3: CASSFPEREGWDTQYF. CDR3 nucleotides: TGTGCCAGCAGCTTCCCGGAGCGGGAGGGTTGGGATACGCAGTATTTT.

This clonotype was seen more than once but under ten times. The chain carries TRBV7-8 and TRBJ2-3, with D unresolved. The CDR3 has 13 residues. Germline assignment: CDR1 SGHVS and CDR2 FQNEAQ. The germline V and J ends were trimmed by 11 bases and 2 bases, with 14 bases remaining between them. The chain's CDR3 is CASGAGYTDTQYF. The CDR3 nucleotides read TGTGCCTCTGGAGCTGGCTACACAGATACGCAGTATTTT.

This clonotype was observed many times. This chain uses TRBV15 with TRBJ2-5; D remains unclear. The CDR3 loop spans 15 amino acids. The germline CDR1 and CDR2 sequences are LNHNV and YYDKDF (reference sequence). V dropped 0 bases and J dropped 1 base, with 9 bases sitting between them. This CDR3 reads CATSRDPNSQETQYF. The CDR3 region has the DNA TGTGCCACCAGCAGAGATCCGAACAGCCAAGAGACCCAGTACTTC. The variable domain in full, completed from reference TRBV15 and TRBJ2-5, reads DAMVIQNPRYQVTQFGKPVTLSCSQTLNHNVMYWYQQKSSQAPKLLFHYYDKDFNNEADTPDNFQSRRPNTSFCFLDIRSPGLGDTAMYLCATSRDPNSQETQYFGPGTRLLVL.

The genes are TRBV6-1 and TRBJ2-1, with a weak D call TRBD2 (6 bases). CDR3 length: 16 amino acids. Trimming cost V 4 bases and J 2 bases, with 15 bases left between them. CDR1 MNHNS and CDR2 SASEGT come from the germline V gene. In nucleotides, the CDR3 is TGTGCCAGCAGTGTTACAGCGGGCAGCGCCTACAATGAGCAGTTCTTC. As protein: CASSVTAGSAYNEQFF.

In its sample, this clonotype was seen a few times. The V call is TRBV6-2 or TRBV6-3, the J call TRBJ2-7; weak D call: TRBD2 (6 bases). The germline CDR1 and CDR2 sequences are MNHEY and SVGEGT. Trimming removed 0 bases from V and 3 bases from J, with 15 bases in between. CDR3 size: 16 residues. CDR3 in amino acids: CASSYSLAIGNYEQYF. The CDR3 DNA is TGTGCCAGCAGTTACTCGCTAGCGATTGGGAACTACGAGCAGTACTTC.

This clonotype was found a few times. The chain is built from TRBV9 and TRBJ2-3; D gene uncertain. The CDR3 covers 12 residues. V was clipped by 3 bases and J by 8 bases, with 10 bases between them. Germline CDR1 reads SGDLS; CDR2 reads YYNGEE. CDR3 sequence (DNA): TGTGCCAGCAGCGCTCCAGGCGGTACGCAGTATTTT. Translating it yields CASSAPGGTQYF.

The rearrangement joins TRBV11-2 to TRBJ2-5; no definite D call. Trimming pared 5 bases from V and 1 base from J, leaving 11 bases between. The germline V gene encodes CDR1 SGHAT and CDR2 FQNNGV. This CDR3 comprises 14 residues. The CDR3 DNA reads TGTGCCAGCAGCACCACTTCACCCCAAGAGACCCAGTACTTC. This sequence encodes CASSTTSPQETQYF. The full variable domain, rest sourced from reference TRBV11-2 and TRBJ2-5, is EAGVAQSPRYKIIEKRQSVAFWCNPISGHATLYWYQQILGQGPKLLIQFQNNGVVDDSQLPKDRFSAERLKGVDSTLKIQPAKLEDSAVYLCASSTTSPQETQYFGPGTRLLVL.

This clonotype was seen once. Its ends do not fully match the called genes, so a read error is possible. The rearrangement links TRBV6-2 or TRBV6-3 to TRBJ2-4; TRBD2 agrees at 11 bases. CDR1 MNHEY and CDR2 SVGEGT come from the germline V gene. The CDR3 is 19 amino acids. CDR3 protein: CASSYEPGLAGGSKTIQYF. The CDR3 region has the DNA TGTGCCAGCAGTTACGAGCCGGGTCTAGCGGGAGGAAGCAAAACCATTCAGTACTTC.

This clonotype was seen a handful of times. The rearrangement joins TRBV7-8 to TRBJ2-2; 7 nucleotides line up with TRBD1. The CDR3 totals 16 residues. V was pared by 4 bases and J by 2 bases, with 7 bases of the junction left unmatched. Germline CDR1 SGHVS, CDR2 FQNEAQ. CDR3 region: CASSSLTGRNTGELFF. CDR3 coding DNA: TGTGCCAGCAGCTCTTTGACAGGGAGAAACACCGGGGAGCTGTTTTTT.

This clonotype was seen more than once but under ten times. This sequence joins TRBV19 and TRBJ2-1, with 7 bases aligning to TRBD1. The germline V gene encodes CDR1 LNHDA and CDR2 SQIVND (reference sequence). The CDR3 is 13 amino acids. Trimming cost V 5 bases and J 6 bases; bases outside gene matches: 4. CDR3 region: CASSAQGFNEQFF. CDR3 coding DNA: TGTGCCAGTAGTGCACAGGGGTTCAATGAGCAGTTCTTC.

The V gene is TRBV6-2 or TRBV6-3, the J gene TRBJ2-3, with 9 bases aligning to TRBD2. CDR3 length: 15 amino acids. V trimming: 1 base; J trimming: 3 bases; junction bases outside the gene matches: 2. Looked up from germline, CDR1 is MNHEY and CDR2 is SVGEGT. The CDR3 reads CASSYWGLATDTQYF. The CDR3 DNA reads as TGTGCCAGCAGTTACTGGGGACTAGCTACAGATACGCAGTATTTT.

This chain links TRBV7-9 with TRBJ1-1; no firm D call. Germline CDR1 and CDR2: SEHNR and FQNEAQ (reference sequence). The CDR3 covers 14 residues. The V end lost 1 base, the J end lost 3 bases, and 9 bases lay between the germline ends. This CDR3 is CASSLVRPDTEAFF. The CDR3 nucleotides read TGTGCCAGCAGCTTAGTAAGGCCAGACACTGAAGCTTTCTTT.

This clonotype showed up many times. The chain couples TRBV5-1 to TRBJ2-1; possibly TRBD2 for D (5 bases). The length of the CDR3 is 14 residues. Per the germline V gene, CDR1 is SGHRS and CDR2 is YFSETQ. Trimming took 2 bases from V and 6 from J, leaving 12 bases between them. CDR3 sequence reads: CASSFGRSGNEQFF. CDR3 bases: TGCGCCAGCAGCTTCGGGCGGAGCGGCAATGAGCAGTTCTTC.

Concerning this clonotype itself: One end of the junction varies from germline; a read error may be responsible. The chain has TRBV7-9 and TRBJ1-6; unclear D gene. CDR1 and CDR2 from the germline V gene are SEHNR and FQNEAQ (reference sequence). The CDR3 spans 14 residues. The CDR3 coding sequence is TGTGCCAGCAGTGACGGACTAGATAATTCACCCCCCCACTTT. Encoded protein: CASSDGLDNSPPHF.